The rows below give T cell receptor beta chains drawn from one sample of a study of shared clonotypes between healthy human individuals. Clones were sequenced by immunoSEQ multiplex PCR, and TCRdb holds only the in-frame ones, with some missing. The repertoire consists of hundreds of thousands of clones, with around 67% occurring once and the leading ten covering approximately 1.8%. The sample consisted of memory CD4+ T cells sorted from blood. The source is a woman aged 25 to 39 in good health. Both conserved end residues are part of each CDR3. The D gene is left open where the match is weak. The listing skips clone size in some rows; elsewhere it reads once, few, many or a size class.

cdr3_length	j_call	clone_size	d_call	v_call	cdr3_aa	cdr3_nt
13	TRBJ1-4	NA	NA	TRBV28	CASSGRVNEKLFF	TGTGCCAGCAGTGGAAGGGTAAATGAAAAACTGTTTTTT
14	TRBJ2-7	NA	NA	TRBV2	CASSGFGVRYEQYF	TGTGCCAGCAGTGGATTCGGGGTGCGCTACGAGCAGTACTTC
16	TRBJ2-1	NA	TRBD2	TRBV7-6	CASSLLAGGPQNEQFF	TGTGCCAGCAGCTTGCTGGCGGGAGGGCCCCAGAATGAGCAGTTCTTC
15	TRBJ2-3	once	TRBD2	TRBV19	CASSIQRGSTDTQYF	TGTGCCAGTAGTATCCAGCGGGGATCCACAGATACGCAGTATTTT
11	TRBJ2-5	NA	NA	TRBV20-1	CSARVAETQYF	TGCAGTGCTAGAGTAGCAGAGACCCAGTACTTC
14	TRBJ2-5	many	TRBD2	TRBV2	CASGRREGQETQYF	TGTGCCAGCGGTAGGCGGGAGGGGCAAGAGACCCAGTACTTC
13	TRBJ1-4	NA	NA	TRBV29-1	CSVVASTNEKLFF	TGCAGCGTAGTGGCGTCAACTAATGAAAAACTGTTTTTT
14	TRBJ2-7	NA	TRBD2	TRBV7-9	CASSSRLAGYEQYF	TGTGCCAGCAGCTCCCGACTAGCGGGCTACGAGCAGTACTTC
21	TRBJ1-1	NA	TRBD1	TRBV9	CASSFRTPGQKDGTRNTEAFF	TGTGCCAGCAGCTTTAGAACCCCGGGACAGAAAGACGGGACACGCAACACTGAAGCTTTCTTT
18	TRBJ2-7	NA	TRBD2	TRBV2	CASSEGASGRANWDEQYF	TGTGCCAGCAGTGAAGGGGCTAGCGGGAGGGCCAATTGGGACGAGCAGTACTTC
15	TRBJ1-2	NA	NA	TRBV28	CASSPNQGKLGGYTF	TGTGCCAGCAGTCCAAATCAGGGGAAATTGGGTGGCTACACCTTC
14	TRBJ2-7	few	TRBD2	TRBV10-3	CAISDTAGAGEQYF	TGTGCCATCAGTGATACGGCGGGAGCTGGCGAGCAGTACTTC
13	TRBJ2-5	many	TRBD1	TRBV28	CASSPGHQGAQYF	TGTGCCAGCAGTCCGGGACACCAGGGGGCCCAGTACTTC
13	TRBJ2-3	NA	NA	TRBV7-2	CASSSLAPDTQYF	TGTGCCAGCAGCTCACTAGCTCCAGATACGCAGTATTTT
18	TRBJ1-5	NA	TRBD1	TRBV5-6	CASSLAGRGRIGNQPQHF	TGTGCCAGCAGCTTGGCGGGCAGGGGGCGAATCGGCAATCAGCCCCAGCATTTT